These 5 T cell receptor beta chains originate from one sample sequenced in a study of OX40 agonist ivuxolimab in advanced cancers. Libraries came from the immunoSEQ multiplex PCR assay. Not all clones reach the TCRdb copy of this immuneACCESS table, which keeps in-frame sequences only. Checked studies attribute under half of the gap to unresolved V genes and leave the rest unexplained. Counted in this sample were roughly 80,000 clones; roughly 85% of them appeared once. Of the sample, approximately 0.65% falls within the top ten clones. This specimen consisted of CD4+ or CD8+ T cells sorted from blood, obtained in a trial of the OX40 agonist ivuxolimab. These receptors were taken from an adult with an advanced solid tumor such as melanoma, head and neck, liver or kidney cancer.

As DNA, the CDR3 is TGCGCCAGCAGCTCCGGGACACTTGGAGGTCCTAATGAAAAACTGTTTTTT. Residues: CASSSGTLGGPNEKLFF. The chain joins TRBV5-1 to TRBJ1-4; maybe TRBD1 (6 bases). Germline V CDR1 and CDR2: SGHRS, YFSETQ. This CDR3 contains 17 residues. Deletions cut 3 bases from V and 3 bases from J, with 18 bases between.

V usage is TRBV2 and J usage is TRBJ1-5, with a possible D match to TRBD1 (6 bases). The CDR3 loop spans 15 amino acids. Trimming pared 4 bases from V and 2 bases from J, leaving 12 bases between. CDR1 SNHLY and CDR2 FYNNEI come from the germline V gene. The CDR3 reads CASSVEGGGNQPQHF. The CDR3 nucleotides are TGTGCCAGCAGTGTAGAGGGGGGCGGCAATCAGCCCCAGCATTTT. Supplemented by reference TRBV2 and TRBJ1-5, the full variable domain reads EPEVTQTPSHQVTQMGQEVILRCVPISNHLYFYWYRQILGQKVEFLVSFYNNEISEKSEIFDDQFSVERPDGSNFTLKIRSTKLEDSAMYFCASSVEGGGNQPQHFGDGTRLSIL.

J is TRBJ1-5 and V is TRBV27, with D tentatively TRBD1 (6 bases). V lost 7 bases and J 0 bases, leaving 16 bases between the germline ends. Germline-derived CDR1 and CDR2 are MNHEY and SMNVEV (reference sequence). The CDR3 spans 16 residues. In DNA, the CDR3 is TGTGCCAGCATCTGGGGGCGGCGGGATAGCAATCAGCCCCAGCATTTT. It translates to CASIWGRRDSNQPQHF.

The chain recombines TRBV6-5 with TRBJ1-2; no definite D call. CDR3 length equals 14 residues. V shed 4 bases and J shed 2 bases, with 11 bases lying between them. CDR1 MNHEY and CDR2 SVGAGI come from the germline V gene. CDR3 region: CASSSEMVNYGYTF. Written as DNA, the CDR3 is TGTGCCAGCAGTTCAGAAATGGTCAACTATGGCTACACCTTC.

The V call is TRBV19, the J call TRBJ2-7; D gene ambiguous. Between the trimmed V and J ends, which lost 2 bases and 1 base, there was a span of 15 bases. Germline lookup yields CDR1 LNHDA and CDR2 SQIVND (reference sequence). This CDR3 has 16 residues. The CDR3 loop reads CASSISLVAVSYEQYF. The CDR3 region has the DNA TGTGCCAGTAGTATATCCCTTGTGGCAGTATCCTACGAGCAGTACTTC.